Presented here are 5 T cell receptor beta chains from one specimen sequenced in a study of control samples from healthy donors and cancer patients. Assay: immunoSEQ multiplex PCR; the TCRdb copy retains only in-frame clones and omits some. Of 98,000 or so clones listed, roughly 83% are singletons. Sequences were obtained from blood. The receptors stem from a woman aged 25 to 39 in good health.

This clone occurred once. The rearrangement uses TRBV5-4 and TRBJ1-1; 10 bases are shared with TRBD1. This CDR3 has 14 amino acids. Trimming cost V 3 bases and J 6 bases; bases outside gene matches: 5. CDR1 and CDR2 from the germline V gene are SGHNT and YYREEE (reference sequence). CDR3 DNA: TGTGCCAGCAGCTCGGACAGGGGGTACCCTGAAGCTTTCTTT. Protein: CASSSDRGYPEAFF.

This clone was observed a few times. This chain links TRBV30 with TRBJ1-5; D remains ambiguous. Germline CDR1 GTSNPN, CDR2 SVGIG (reference sequence). Trimming pared 5 bases from V and 8 bases from J, leaving 22 bases between. The CDR3 consists of 15 residues. In DNA form, the CDR3 reads TGTGCCTGGTCCCGCAAGGGCGAGTGGCGGGAGCCCCAGCATTTT. Amino acids: CAWSRKGEWREPQHF.

The rearrangement joins TRBV7-9 to TRBJ1-1, with D unresolved. From germline, CDR1 is SEHNR and CDR2 FQNEAQ (reference sequence). Trimming removed 5 bases at V and 1 base at J, with 11 bases between. CDR3 size: 14 residues. CDR3 sequence reads: CASSPPGKNTEAFF. The CDR3 DNA reads as TGTGCCAGCAGCCCCCCAGGTAAGAACACTGAAGCTTTCTTT.

The gene calls are TRBV29-1 and TRBJ2-7; D is possibly TRBD1 or TRBD2 (7 bases each). The CDR3 has 12 amino acids. V was pared by 4 bases and J by 6 bases, with 13 bases between. In germline, CDR1 is SQVTM, CDR2 ANQGSEA. The CDR3 loop is CSVAQGRGEQYF. The CDR3 nucleotides are TGCAGCGTTGCACAGGGGAGGGGCGAGCAGTACTTC.

The rearrangement links TRBV9 to TRBJ2-7; TRBD1 matches 8 bases. Unmatched junction bases numbered 6, after V lost 3 bases and J lost 4 bases. The CDR3 is 14 residues long. Germline lookup yields CDR1 SGDLS and CDR2 YYNGEE. The CDR3 sequence: CASSAGTGGYEQYF. CDR3 nucleotide sequence: TGTGCCAGCAGCGCCGGGACAGGAGGATACGAGCAGTACTTC.